Shown below are 12 T cell receptor beta chains from a single sample sequenced in a study of CD8+CD57+ T cells in acquired aplastic anemia. Sequencing was done on patients that had shown CD8+CD57+ cell expansion by flow cytometry. The template used for profiling TCR beta VDJ and CDR3 was genomic DNA. TCRdb re-called the reads with MiXCR, one entry per CDR3 protein. This sample carries 190,000 or so distinct CDR3 sequences, approximately 48% of them seen once, and the ten largest clones take about 1.8%. Sequencing was carried out using sorted CD4+, CD8+, or CD8+CD57+ T cells (not recorded which) from PBMCs. These receptor sequences come from a human donor with aplastic anemia.

This clonotype appeared many times. This chain joins TRBV6-1 and TRBJ2-2; TRBD1 agrees at 7 bases. From germline, CDR1 is MNHNS and CDR2 SASEGT. The V and J ends lost 7 bases and 6 bases, in that order; junction bases with no gene match: 5. The CDR3 loop spans 13 amino acids. For the CDR3, the DNA is TGTGCCAGCACCGACAGGGTTCCCGGGGAGCTGTTTTTT. Translating it yields CASTDRVPGELFF.

This clonotype was seen more than once but under ten times. The V gene is TRBV2, the J gene TRBJ1-1, with 8 bases aligning to TRBD1. With V trimmed by 2 bases and J by 4 bases, 0 bases remained unmatched. This CDR3 contains 13 residues. The germline V gene has CDR1 SNHLY and CDR2 FYNNEI. CDR3 bases: TGTGCCAGCAGTGAAACAGGGGGCACTGAAGCTTTCTTT. Its translation is CASSETGGTEAFF.

This clonotype was counted ten times or more. The V call is TRBV30, the J call TRBJ1-1, with D possibly matching TRBD1 (5 bases). The CDR3 consists of 14 residues. Trimming cost V 5 bases and J 6 bases, with 19 bases left between them. Germline V CDR1 and CDR2: GTSNPN, SVGIG (reference sequence). The CDR3 here is CAWFLRGGSSEAFF. DNA of the CDR3: TGTGCCTGGTTTCTTCGGGGCGGAAGTTCTGAAGCTTTCTTT.

This clonotype showed up just a few times. The chain recombines TRBV18 with TRBJ2-1, with 7 bases matching TRBD1. The junction had 7 bases not matched to a gene; V was cut back by 5 bases and J by 0 bases. Germline loops: CDR1 KGHSH, CDR2 LQKENI. CDR3 size: 16 residues. CDR3 nucleotide sequence: TGTGCCAGCTCAGCACTCGACAGGGCCTCCTACAATGAGCAGTTCTTC. It encodes CASSALDRASYNEQFF.

CDR3 residues: CSVGQLLTDTQYF. DNA for the CDR3: TGCAGCGTTGGGCAACTACTCACAGATACGCAGTATTTT. The chain carries TRBV29-1 and TRBJ2-3; D gene uncertain. Deletions cut 4 bases from V and 2 bases from J, with 10 bases between. Per germline, CDR1 SQVTM and CDR2 ANQGSEA. The CDR3 is 13 amino acids.

This sequence joins TRBV19 and TRBJ2-3; D gene unclear. Germline CDR1 and CDR2: LNHDA and SQIVND (reference sequence). V was clipped by 1 base and J by 0 bases, with 8 bases between them. CDR3 length equals 15 residues. The DNA of the CDR3 is TGTGCCAGTAGTATAGCAGGCAGAAGCACAGATACGCAGTATTTT. Translating it yields CASSIAGRSTDTQYF. Variable domain in full (rest from reference TRBV19 and TRBJ2-3): DGGITQSPKYLFRKEGQNVTLSCEQNLNHDAMYWYRQDPGQGLRLIYYSQIVNDFQKGDIAEGYSVSREKKESFPLTVTSAQKNPTAFYLCASSIAGRSTDTQYFGPGTRLTVL.

J is TRBJ2-1 and V is TRBV24-1; tentative D call: TRBD1 (6 bases). CDR3 length equals 14 residues. V lost 4 bases to trimming and J lost 5 bases, with 11 bases between them. CDR1 and CDR2 (germline): KGHDR, SFDVKD. The CDR3 nucleotides are TGTGCCACCAGTGACACGACAGGAAACAATGAGCAGTTCTTC. It encodes CATSDTTGNNEQFF.

The rearrangement links TRBV24-1 to TRBJ2-1; D may be TRBD1 or TRBD2 (5 bases each). The CDR3 runs to 16 residues. Trimming removed 2 bases from V and 0 bases from J, with 10 bases in between. Germline CDR1 reads KGHDR; CDR2 reads SFDVKD. The CDR3 DNA follows: TGTGCCACCAGTGATTCCGGGACCCTCTCCTACAATGAGCAGTTCTTC. Protein sequence: CATSDSGTLSYNEQFF.

The chain links TRBV9 to TRBJ1-3; D ambiguous. Trimming cost V 2 bases and J 0 bases, with 6 bases left between them. Looked up from germline, CDR1 is SGDLS and CDR2 is YYNGEE. The CDR3 extends over 14 amino acids. The CDR3 DNA reads TGTGCCAGCAGCGTTGGTAGCTCTGGAAACACCATATATTTT. As protein: CASSVGSSGNTIYF.

The rearrangement links TRBV29-1 to TRBJ2-1; no definite D call. Germline V gene lookup returns CDR1 SQVTM and CDR2 ANQGSEA. This CDR3 is built from 13 residues. The V end lost 7 bases, the J end lost 3 bases, and 13 bases lay between the germline ends. For the CDR3, the DNA is TGCAGCGCGATCGAAGGCAACTACAATGAGCAGTTCTTC. Translation: CSAIEGNYNEQFF.

The V and J genes are TRBV20-1 and TRBJ1-2; no clear D gene. Germline lookup yields CDR1 DFQATT and CDR2 SNEGSKA (reference sequence). With 5 bases removed from V and 3 bases from J, the gap between germline ends came to 13 bases. The CDR3 is 13 residues long. CDR3 DNA: TGCAGTGCTTCTACAGCGATTGACTATGGCTACACCTTC. Protein sequence: CSASTAIDYGYTF.

Remarks on this clonotype: This may be a read error, as it is one base from a much larger clone. The rearrangement uses TRBV7-2 and TRBJ2-3; perhaps TRBD1 as D (5 bases). The better agreement between TRBJ1-5 and the DNA end casts doubt on the J call. CDR1 and CDR2 (germline): SGHTA, FQGNSA. This CDR3 spans 15 amino acids. The CDR3 coding sequence is TGTGCCAGCAGCTTTAGCGGGGCGAGCACAGATACGCAGCATTTT. It yields the protein CASSFSGASTDTQHF.